This T cell receptor beta chain was sequenced during a study of OX40 agonist ivuxolimab in advanced cancers. Study observations and caveats: There was clonal expansion of CD4+ and CD8+ blood T cells by week 6 at 0.1 to 3.0 mg/kg. Which antigen the expanded peripheral T cells recognized is unknown.

This clone was counted a few times. As yet, its antigen is unknown. V dropped 3 bases and J dropped 4 bases, with 10 bases sitting between them. The CDR3 loop spans 14 amino acids. Germline-derived CDR1 and CDR2 are MDHEN and SYDVKM. Produced via immunoSEQ multiplex PCR; TCRdb's table is partial and in-frame only. The sample has 15,000 to 20,000 clones; 87% are singletons. This clonotype originated in an adult with an advanced solid tumor such as melanoma, head and neck, liver or kidney cancer. The chain couples TRBV28 to TRBJ1-3; no clear D. The sequenced sample was CD4+ or CD8+ T cells sorted from blood, obtained in a trial of the OX40 agonist ivuxolimab. The CDR3 DNA sequence: TGTGCCAGCAGTTTTGGGGAGACGGGAAACACCATATATTTT. This translates into CASSFGETGNTIYF.